This TCR beta chain was recovered during a study of blood T cell repertoires in COVID-19. Trimming stripped 4 bases from V and 5 bases from J, with 9 bases between. Germline CDR1 and CDR2: SGDLS and YYNGEE. This CDR3 comprises 12 residues. Generated by immunoSEQ multiplex PCR, the TCRdb table keeps only in-frame clones and is missing some. The repertoire holds about 220,000 clones, with roughly 89% as singletons. Input material: PBMCs or T cells enriched from blood (not recorded which). The receptor comes from a man aged 30 to 45 who had been exposed to COVID-19. V and J are TRBV9 and TRBJ2-5; D is perhaps TRBD1 (6 bases). CDR3 bases: TGTGCCAGCAGCATAACAGGGGAGACCCAGTACTTC. This encodes CASSITGETQYF.